A few counts support the clone carrying this T cell receptor (beta chain). Through a sample-barcoded 5' primer and a J-beta primer mix, a second PCR was run for roughly 6 to 12 cycles. TCRdb reprocessed the 5' RACE reads via MiXCR and lists one record per CDR3 protein. The table records around 990,000 distinct CDR3 sequences, approximately 38% of them present only once. The sample originates from a study of blood T cells in healthy people across ages. This CDR3 contains 17 residues. CDR1 and CDR2 (germline): LGHNA, YSLEER. Germline trimming cut 0 bases from V and 11 bases from J; bases unmatched to any gene: 17.

Material: blood. This TCR was recovered from a man aged 18 to 29 in good health. The V call is TRBV4-3, the J call TRBJ2-5, with 8 bases aligning to TRBD2. The CDR3: CASSQDKLLADYNEQYF. The CDR3 nucleotides read TGCGCCAGCAGCCAAGATAAGCTACTAGCGGATTACAATGAGCAGTACTTC.